The 24 T cell receptor beta chains given below trace back to one sample, sequenced in a study of identical twins. TCRdb used MiXCR to reprocess the 5' RACE reads, holding one entry per CDR3 protein. The top ten hold approximately 0.96% of the sample, which has around 680,000 distinct CDR3 sequences, 8% to 9% seen once. These data were also filed under a second study, of yellow fever vaccine responses in identical twins.

The sequenced sample consisted of PBMCs. All receptors derive from a woman in her late teens or twenties in good health.

This clonotype was counted at least ten times. The chain joins TRBV2 to TRBJ1-2, with 7 bases identical to TRBD1. V lost 6 bases to trimming and J lost 2 bases; unmatched junction nucleotides: 6. The CDR3 is 14 amino acids. In germline, CDR1 is SNHLY, CDR2 FYNNEI. CDR3 coding DNA: TGTGCCAGCAGCATTACAGGGGCGAACTATGGCTACACCTTC. Translated: CASSITGANYGYTF. Drawing the rest from reference TRBV2 and TRBJ1-2, the complete variable domain is EPEVTQTPSHQVTQMGQEVILRCVPISNHLYFYWYRQILGQKVEFLVSFYNNEISEKSEIFDDQFSVERPDGSNFTLKIRSTKLEDSAMYFCASSITGANYGYTFGSGTRLTVV.

In this sample, this clonotype turned up a few times. This chain uses TRBV11-2 with TRBJ2-2; perhaps TRBD2 as D (6 bases). This CDR3 is built from 15 residues. In germline, CDR1 is SGHAT, CDR2 FQNNGV. Trimming removed 1 base from V and 7 bases from J, with 13 bases in between. The CDR3 DNA reads as TGTGCCAGCAGCTTAGTAAGGAGGGGCGGCGGGGAGCTGTTTTTT. It encodes CASSLVRRGGGELFF.

This clonotype was seen at least ten times. V is TRBV24-1 and J is TRBJ1-5; D gene ambiguous. V gave up 1 base and J gave up 1 base, with 4 bases separating them. Germline CDR1 reads KGHDR; CDR2 reads SFDVKD. The CDR3 totals 14 residues. The CDR3 sequence is CATSDFDSNQPQHF. The CDR3 DNA sequence: TGTGCCACCAGTGATTTCGACAGCAATCAGCCCCAGCATTTT.

This clonotype occurred many times. The chain has TRBV3-1 and TRBJ2-4; D possibly matches TRBD1 or TRBD2 (5 bases each). CDR1 is LGHDT and CDR2 is YNNKEL in the germline V gene (reference sequence). The V and J ends lost 2 bases and 2 bases respectively, with 19 bases between them. The CDR3 is made up of 18 amino acids. The CDR3 coding sequence is TGTGCCAGCAGCCAACCGGGACGGGGCGCTATGTCCAAAAACATTCAGTACTTC. Amino acid sequence: CASSQPGRGAMSKNIQYF.

The V gene is TRBV12-3 or TRBV12-4, the J gene TRBJ1-3; D is unclear. The V gene lost 4 bases and the J gene lost 4 bases, with 17 bases spanning the gap. The CDR3 consists of 16 residues. DNA of the CDR3: TGTGCCAGCAGTTCCTTCCGTCCCAACCCCGGAAACACCATATATTTT. Encoded protein: CASSSFRPNPGNTIYF.

This clonotype was counted at least ten times. The rearrangement uses TRBV5-1 and TRBJ2-5; weak D call: TRBD2 (6 bases). The CDR3 is made up of 13 amino acids. Per germline, CDR1 SGHRS and CDR2 YFSETQ. Trimming stripped 1 base from V and 4 bases from J, with 8 bases between. As DNA, the CDR3 is TGCGCCAGCAGCTTGTTGGGAGGAGAGACCCAGTACTTC. Its translation: CASSLLGGETQYF.

There are a few counts of this clonotype. The CDR3 DNA reads as TGTGCCAGCAGCGCTAATTCGTACGGGGAGCTGTTTTTT. It encodes CASSANSYGELFF. The rearrangement joins TRBV7-8 to TRBJ2-2; D is uncertain. This CDR3 is built from 13 residues. Germline CDR1 reads SGHVS; CDR2 reads FQNEAQ. Trimming took 5 bases from V and 7 from J, leaving 11 bases between them.

The CDR3 DNA reads TGTGCCAGCAGTTACCTTGCAGGGGCTGGAAACACCATATATTTT. Amino acids: CASSYLAGAGNTIYF. The J gene is TRBJ1-3, the V gene TRBV6-5; D perhaps matches TRBD1 (6 bases). CDR3 size: 15 residues. V dropped 2 bases and J dropped 2 bases, with 10 bases sitting between them. The germline gives CDR1 MNHEY, CDR2 SVGAGI.

In this sample, this clonotype turned up many times. This chain uses TRBV7-2 with TRBJ2-5; TRBD2 is a possible D gene (5 bases). Germline-derived CDR1 and CDR2 are SGHTA and FQGNSA. V lost 0 bases to trimming and J lost 4 bases, with 21 bases between them. The CDR3 contains 18 residues. CDR3 sequence reads: CASSLAWDFWAGGETQYF. DNA of the CDR3: TGTGCCAGCAGCTTAGCTTGGGATTTTTGGGCGGGCGGAGAGACCCAGTACTTC.

This clonotype occurred a few times. V usage is TRBV2 and J usage is TRBJ2-2; D is perhaps TRBD2 (6 bases). The CDR3 has 15 amino acids. Germline V lookup: CDR1 SNHLY, CDR2 FYNNEI. V was clipped by 7 bases and J by 3 bases, with 15 bases between them. The CDR3 nucleotides are TGTGCCAGCACCGCCCGGGACTCCGACACCGGGGAGCTGTTTTTT. Translated, it gives CASTARDSDTGELFF.

This clonotype has at least ten counts. This CDR3 is CSVEETYEQYF. The CDR3 region has the DNA TGCAGCGTTGAGGAAACCTACGAGCAGTACTTC. This rearrangement joins TRBV29-1 to TRBJ2-7; no reliable D call. The germline V gene encodes CDR1 SQVTM and CDR2 ANQGSEA. The CDR3 is made up of 11 amino acids. The V and J ends lost 3 bases and 2 bases respectively, with 5 bases between them.

Of note for this clonotype: An end of the junction differs from the germline gene, which may be a read error. The gene calls are TRBV7-9 and TRBJ2-7; weak D call: TRBD1 (5 bases). The CDR3 loop spans 16 amino acids. The germline CDR1 and CDR2 sequences are SEHNR and FQNEAQ (reference sequence). CDR3: CANSLTKGERTYEQYF. Here the CDR3 DNA reads TGTGCCAACAGCTTGACGAAAGGGGAAAGGACCTACGAGCAGTACTTC.

This clonotype appeared a few times. The V call is TRBV20-1, the J call TRBJ2-5; TRBD2 might be the D (6 bases). Germline assignment: CDR1 DFQATT and CDR2 SNEGSKA (reference sequence). V gave up 0 bases and J gave up 1 base, with 12 bases separating them. The CDR3 contains 15 residues. The CDR3 nucleotides are TGCAGTGCTAGAGACCCTCTAGCGAGCCAAGAGACCCAGTACTTC. This sequence encodes CSARDPLASQETQYF.

The J gene is TRBJ2-3, the V gene TRBV3-1; a weak D match, TRBD1 (5 bases). Trimming stripped 8 bases from V and 10 bases from J, with 13 bases between. This CDR3 region has 11 residues. Germline V CDR1 and CDR2: LGHDT, YNNKEL (reference sequence). CDR3 in DNA: TGTGCCAGCGAGACCCTAGGGGCGCAGTATTTT. As protein: CASETLGAQYF.

V gene TRBV2 combines with J gene TRBJ2-7; 8 bases line up with TRBD1. CDR3 size: 14 residues. Per germline, CDR1 SNHLY and CDR2 FYNNEI. The V gene end was trimmed by 4 bases and the J gene end by 2 bases; junction bases not matched to a gene: 4. The CDR3 nucleotides are TGTGCCAGCAGTGCGGGACAGGTTACCTACGAGCAGTACTTC. It encodes CASSAGQVTYEQYF.

This chain uses TRBV2 with TRBJ2-1; possible D gene TRBD2, 6 bases. The V end was cut by 2 bases, the J end by 6 bases, with 8 bases between. The CDR3 contains 13 residues. Germline CDR1 and CDR2: SNHLY and FYNNEI. Here the CDR3 DNA reads TGTGCCAGCAGTGAAATACTAGCCAATGAGCAGTTCTTC. It is translated as CASSEILANEQFF.

The CDR3 spells CASSDLEGGTQYF. In DNA, the CDR3 is TGTGCCAGCAGTGACCTAGAGGGGGGGACCCAGTACTTC. The genes are TRBV12-3 or TRBV12-4 and TRBJ2-5, with D possibly called TRBD1 or TRBD2 (6 bases each). The CDR3 has 13 amino acids. The ends were cut back, 5 bases at V and 7 bases at J, with 14 bases in the middle.

This clonotype appeared many times. The rearrangement joins TRBV5-1 to TRBJ2-7; D is possibly TRBD1 (6 bases). V was cut by 2 bases and J by 0 bases, with 9 bases left in between. The CDR3 loop spans 14 amino acids. The V gene's germline CDR1 is SGHRS and CDR2 YFSETQ. CDR3 region: CASSLSQGSYEQYF. In DNA form, the CDR3 reads TGCGCCAGCAGCTTATCACAGGGCTCCTACGAGCAGTACTTC. The variable domain in full, completed from reference TRBV5-1 and TRBJ2-7, reads KAGVTQTPRYLIKTRGQQVTLSCSPISGHRSVSWYQQTPGQGLQFLFEYFSETQRNKGNFPGRFSGRQFSNSRSEMNVSTLELGDSALYLCASSLSQGSYEQYFGPGTRLTVT.

This clonotype was seen a handful of times. This chain links TRBV3-1 with TRBJ2-7; 8 bases agree with TRBD2. V gave up 3 bases and J gave up 5 bases; unmatched junction bases: 6. The CDR3 has 14 residues. Germline-derived CDR1 and CDR2 are LGHDT and YNNKEL (reference sequence). In DNA, the CDR3 is TGTGCCAGCAGCCAGCCGGGACTAGGGAACGAGCAGTACTTC. Its translation is CASSQPGLGNEQYF.

This clonotype has only a few counts. This chain links TRBV18 with TRBJ2-7; D gene unclear. Deletions cut 0 bases from V and 2 bases from J, with 8 bases between. Germline CDR1 reads KGHSH; CDR2 reads LQKENI. The CDR3 covers 14 residues. CDR3 nucleotides: TGTGCCAGCTCACCACCGGCTGGGGCCTACGAGCAGTACTTC. Translated, it gives CASSPPAGAYEQYF.

This clonotype showed up just a few times. This chain uses TRBV20-1 with TRBJ2-4; TRBD2 is a possible D gene (6 bases). The CDR3 extends over 15 amino acids. Per the germline V gene, CDR1 is DFQATT and CDR2 is SNEGSKA (reference sequence). Trimming took 3 bases from V and 1 from J, leaving 13 bases between them. CDR3 residues: CSASDAGRAKNIQYF. For the CDR3, the DNA is TGCAGTGCTAGCGATGCGGGAAGGGCCAAAAACATTCAGTACTTC.

This chain's CDR3 is CASSLETSPNEQFF. In DNA form, the CDR3 reads TGTGCCAGCAGTTTAGAGACTAGCCCCAATGAGCAGTTCTTC. V and J are TRBV27 and TRBJ2-1, with 7 positions matching TRBD2. Germline V gene data show CDR1 as MNHEY and CDR2 as SMNVEV (reference sequence). This CDR3 region has 14 residues. Unmatched junction bases numbered 4, after V lost 2 bases and J lost 6 bases.

J is TRBJ2-1 and V is TRBV6-2 or TRBV6-3; maybe TRBD1 (6 bases). This CDR3 spans 12 amino acids. Germline CDR1 MNHEY, CDR2 SVGEGT. Trimming stripped 2 bases from V and 8 bases from J, with 7 bases between. The CDR3 loop is CASSYEGDEQFF. CDR3 DNA: TGTGCCAGCAGTTACGAGGGGGATGAGCAGTTCTTC.

Only a few counts were recorded for this clonotype. The chain is built from TRBV19 and TRBJ1-1; D ambiguous. The CDR3 runs to 11 residues. V was pared by 6 bases and J by 1 base, with 3 bases between. Per the germline V gene, CDR1 is LNHDA and CDR2 is SQIVND (reference sequence). CDR3 protein: CASRQNTEAFF. The CDR3 DNA reads TGTGCCAGTAGACAGAACACTGAAGCTTTCTTT.